A single sample gave rise to the 8 T cell receptor beta chains below, sequenced in a study of cytomegalovirus exposure and HLA in healthy donors (dated by TCRdb to 2016 to 2017). Library generation was performed with the immunoSEQ multiplex PCR assay. For the multiplex PCR, a mixture combining 60 forward primers for TCR Vbeta segments and 13 reverse primers for TCR Jbeta segments was used. TCRdb mirrors the immuneACCESS table, restricted to in-frame sequences. Some clones are absent from its copies; in checked studies, under half trace to an unresolved V gene, and the reason for the others is unknown. The sample table holds about 170,000 clones, of which 60% to 85% were seen once. In total, the top ten clones hold just under 3% of the sample. Sequenced material: PBMCs. All receptors come from a woman aged 45-59 years in good health and CMV-seropositive.

The genes are TRBV11-3 and TRBJ2-5; TRBD2 agrees at 10 bases. The CDR3 contains 15 residues. V lost 6 bases, J lost 2 bases, and 6 bases stayed unmatched. Per the germline V gene, CDR1 is SGHNT and CDR2 is YENEEA. This CDR3 reads CASSPGTSEQETQYF. The CDR3 nucleotides read TGTGCCAGCAGTCCGGGGACTAGCGAACAAGAGACCCAGTACTTC.

The rearrangement uses TRBV4-1 and TRBJ1-5, with D unresolved. CDR1 and CDR2 (germline): MGHRA, YSYEKL. Trimming removed 0 bases from V and 7 bases from J, with 13 bases in between. CDR3 size: 15 residues. The DNA of the CDR3 is TGCGCCAGCAGCCAAGAAGGCGGCAGTCGACAGCCCCAGCATTTT. Translation gives CASSQEGGSRQPQHF.

This clone turned up a few times. The junction differs from germline at one of its ends, possibly a read error. V is TRBV20-1 and J is TRBJ1-1, with D possibly matching TRBD1 (5 bases). Germline V lookup: CDR1 DFQATT, CDR2 SNEGSKA (reference sequence). This CDR3 is built from 11 residues. CDR3 region: CRWGSDTEAFF. CDR3 DNA sequence: TGCAGGTGGGGTTCGGACACTGAAGCTTTTTTT.

This clone was picked up a small number of times. This chain joins TRBV7-2 and TRBJ1-1, with TRBD1 matching 9 bases. The V gene's germline CDR1 is SGHTA and CDR2 FQGNSA. V lost 4 bases, J lost 10 bases, and 7 bases stayed unmatched. The CDR3 contains 13 residues. CDR3 region: CASSYDRGIGAFF. Written as DNA, the CDR3 is TGTGCCAGCAGCTACGACAGGGGGATCGGAGCTTTCTTT.

This clone was counted a single time. The J gene is TRBJ1-1, the V gene TRBV5-1; TRBD1 might be the D (6 bases). Between the trimmed V and J ends, which lost 3 bases and 5 bases, there was a span of 17 bases. Germline V CDR1 and CDR2: SGHRS, YFSETQ. There are 15 residues in the CDR3. The CDR3 DNA reads TGCGCCAGCAGCTCCGGAAGGACAGTGGGAACTGAAGCTTTCTTT. It is translated as CASSSGRTVGTEAFF.

J is TRBJ1-6 and V is TRBV6-5, with 7 nucleotides matching TRBD1. The germline CDR1 and CDR2 sequences are MNHEY and SVGAGI. The ends lost 6 bases at V and 8 bases at J; junction bases unmatched: 7. The CDR3 totals 14 residues. CDR3 region: CASRNSQGDSPLHF. Here the CDR3 DNA reads TGTGCCAGCAGGAATAGCCAGGGGGATTCACCCCTCCACTTT.

In this sample, this clone turned up a few times. This rearrangement joins TRBV13 to TRBJ2-5, with 7 nucleotides matching TRBD1. The J call is in doubt because the DNA end fits TRBJ2-7 better. Germline V gene data show CDR1 as PRHDT and CDR2 as FYEKMQ (reference sequence). The CDR3 totals 13 residues. The CDR3 reads CASSLTGVHEQYF. CDR3 bases: TGTGCCAGCAGCTTAACAGGGGTCCACGAGCAGTACTTC.

V gene TRBV7-2 combines with J gene TRBJ2-4, with TRBD1 matching over 8 bases. Germline V CDR1 and CDR2: SGHTA, FQGNSA. V trimming: 4 bases; J trimming: 9 bases; junction bases outside the gene matches: 5. The CDR3 is 13 amino acids. The CDR3 DNA follows: TGTGCCAGCAGCTCATGGACAGGGCCCATTCAGTACTTC. It yields the protein CASSSWTGPIQYF.